Below, 24 T cell receptor beta chains from the same sample are listed, as sequenced in a study of T cell changes during pregnancy in multiple sclerosis (dated by TCRdb to between 2018 and 2021). Preparation of the library involved the immunoSEQ multiplex PCR assay. Here the immuneACCESS table is served through TCRdb, limited to in-frame sequences with V and J called. Missing clones are a known gap in these copies; in checked studies unresolved V genes cover under half, and the rest lacks a known reason. The table for this sample lists about 60,000 clones; 93% of them were counted only once. Of the sample, around 1.8% falls within the top ten clones. The sample consisted of peripheral blood, taken after pregnancy. The receptors shown here come from a female donor with multiple sclerosis, enrolled in a pregnancy study.

The chain carries TRBV29-1 and TRBJ2-1, with 7 nucleotides matching TRBD2. Germline CDR1 and CDR2: SQVTM and ANQGSEA. The CDR3 contains 16 residues. After removal of 2 bases from V and 2 bases from J, the junction contained 9 bases not matched to a gene. The CDR3 nucleotides read TGCAGCGTTGAACCCTCCGGCGGGAGAGCCTACAATGAGCAGTTCTTC. Translated, it gives CSVEPSGGRAYNEQFF.

V and J are TRBV5-5 and TRBJ2-7, with 11 bases identical to TRBD1. The germline V gene has CDR1 SGHKS and CDR2 YYEKEE (reference sequence). The CDR3 has 18 residues. V shed 0 bases and J 0 bases; nucleotides not matched to a gene: 8. CDR3 coding DNA: TGTGCCAGCAGCTTGGGTGGGACAGGGGGATCCCTCTCCTACGAGCAGTACTTC. Amino acid sequence: CASSLGGTGGSLSYEQYF.

The genes are TRBV28 and TRBJ1-1; unclear D gene. The CDR3 length is 13 residues. Germline CDR1 is MDHEN and CDR2 is SYDVKM. Deletions cut 2 bases from V and 7 bases from J, with 11 bases between. The CDR3 protein is CASSLTERSEAFF. CDR3 coding DNA: TGTGCCAGCAGTTTAACGGAGAGGAGTGAAGCTTTCTTT. The whole variable domain, filled in from reference TRBV28 and TRBJ1-1, reads DVKVTQSSRYLVKRTGEKVFLECVQDMDHENMFWYRQDPGLGLRLIYFSYDVKMKEKGDIPEGYSVSREKKERFSLILESASTNQTSMYLCASSLTERSEAFFGQGTRLTVV.

V gene TRBV7-3 combines with J gene TRBJ2-3; TRBD2 matches at 7 bases. Trimming at V came to 3 bases and at J to 4 bases, leaving 7 bases not matched to a gene. CDR3 length: 15 residues. Germline V gene data show CDR1 as SGHTA and CDR2 as FQGTGA. The CDR3: CASSFTGGGADTQYF. The CDR3, as DNA: TGTGCCAGCAGCTTCACGGGAGGTGGGGCAGATACGCAGTATTTT.

The chain is built from TRBV28 and TRBJ2-7; 10 nucleotides match TRBD2. The germline gives CDR1 MDHEN, CDR2 SYDVKM. The V and J ends lost 8 bases and 1 base, in that order; junction bases with no gene match: 5. The length of the CDR3 is 14 residues. CDR3 nucleotides: TGTGCCAGCGAGACTAGCGGGTCGTCCTACGAGCAGTACTTC. Amino acid sequence: CASETSGSSYEQYF.

In the case of this clone: This specimen includes other DNA sequences encoding the same CDR3. The chain combines TRBV4-3 with TRBJ1-2; D is undetermined. Trimming removed 0 bases from V and 5 bases from J, with 16 bases in between. CDR1 is LGHNA and CDR2 is YSLEER in the germline V gene. The CDR3 sequence is 16 residues long. The CDR3 bases are TGCGCCAGCAGCCAAGATCGCAACAGAAGACTATATGGCTACACCTTC. Encoded protein: CASSQDRNRRLYGYTF.

The chain recombines TRBV7-8 with TRBJ1-3; 7 nucleotides align to TRBD1. Germline lookup yields CDR1 SGHVS and CDR2 FQNEAQ. Germline trimming cut 4 bases from V and 7 bases from J; bases unmatched to any gene: 25. The CDR3 sequence is 20 residues long. The CDR3 spells CASSSRGGTVTPRVTNTIYF. The CDR3 region has the DNA TGTGCCAGCAGCTCCAGAGGGGGGACAGTCACTCCCCGAGTCACTAACACCATATATTTT.

The chain combines TRBV28 with TRBJ2-2; 9 positions agree with TRBD2. The germline V gene has CDR1 MDHEN and CDR2 SYDVKM. The CDR3 is 17 amino acids. V was pared by 6 bases and J by 1 base, with 9 bases of the junction left unmatched. This CDR3 reads CASRRASGILNTGELFF. CDR3 DNA: TGTGCCAGCAGGAGGGCTAGCGGGATACTGAACACCGGGGAGCTGTTTTTT.

This clone came up a few times. The rearrangement links TRBV4-3 to TRBJ2-6; D remains ambiguous. The CDR3 contains 15 residues. Germline CDR1 is LGHNA and CDR2 is YSLEER. Trimming pared 3 bases from V and 0 bases from J, leaving 6 bases between. CDR3 bases: TGCGCCAGCAGCCAGACTGTCTCTGGGGCCAACGTCCTGACTTTC. Amino acids: CASSQTVSGANVLTF.

The genes are TRBV2 and TRBJ2-7, with D maybe TRBD1 (5 bases). Germline V lookup: CDR1 SNHLY, CDR2 FYNNEI. Trimming left V 6 bases short and J 4 bases short, with 19 bases between. This CDR3 is built from 15 residues. CDR3 sequence (DNA): TGTGCCAGCAGAGCCGCCCAGGGTGTAGTGTACGAGCAGTACTTC. Its protein is CASRAAQGVVYEQYF.

The chain employs TRBV27 and TRBJ2-1; TRBD2 aligns across 9 bases. The CDR3 contains 15 residues. V trimming: 5 bases; J trimming: 4 bases; junction bases outside the gene matches: 6. Looked up from germline, CDR1 is MNHEY and CDR2 is SMNVEV (reference sequence). CDR3 coding DNA: TGTGCCAGCAGTCCGGCGGGAGGGCCTTACAATGAGCAGTTCTTC. Amino acids: CASSPAGGPYNEQFF.

This chain links TRBV28 with TRBJ1-2; 10 nucleotides match TRBD1. The CDR3 runs to 13 residues. Germline V gene sequence: CDR1 MDHEN, CDR2 SYDVKM. V dropped 6 bases and J dropped 6; count of bases not matched to a gene: 4. CDR3 sequence reads: CASRGGTGDGYTF. Here the CDR3 DNA reads TGTGCCAGCAGGGGGGGGACAGGGGATGGCTACACCTTC.

This rearrangement joins TRBV6-5 to TRBJ1-1; 7 bases fit TRBD1. CDR3 length equals 14 residues. CDR1 is MNHEY, CDR2 SVGAGI, per germline. V shed 5 bases and J 4 bases; nucleotides not matched to a gene: 7. The CDR3 sequence is CASSTRGSGTEAFF. CDR3 DNA sequence: TGTGCCAGCAGTACCAGGGGGAGCGGCACTGAAGCTTTCTTT.

This clone was recorded only once. This chain links TRBV6-1 with TRBJ2-7; 8 bases fit TRBD2. Unmatched junction bases numbered 7, after V lost 5 bases and J lost 4 bases. Germline-derived CDR1 and CDR2 are MNHNS and SASEGT. The CDR3 consists of 14 residues. Here the CDR3 DNA reads TGTGCCAGCAGTCCCACGGGGGGGGATTACGAGCAGTACTTC. Translating it yields CASSPTGGDYEQYF.

The chain uses TRBV18 and TRBJ2-3; 8 nucleotides align to TRBD1. Looked up from germline, CDR1 is KGHSH and CDR2 is LQKENI. V was pared by 4 bases and J by 3 bases, with 6 bases of the junction left unmatched. There are 15 residues in the CDR3. CDR3 loop: CASSQTTGGTDTQYF. The CDR3 DNA sequence: TGTGCCAGCTCACAGACTACAGGGGGTACAGATACGCAGTATTTT.

The rearrangement links TRBV6-6 to TRBJ1-1, with 9 bases that match TRBD1. The CDR3 extends over 15 amino acids. Germline V gene lookup returns CDR1 MNHNY and CDR2 SVGAGI (reference sequence). Unmatched junction bases numbered 5, after V lost 0 bases and J lost 6 bases. The CDR3 protein is CASSYSGQGVSEAFF. The DNA of the CDR3 is TGTGCCAGCAGTTACTCGGGACAGGGTGTCTCTGAAGCTTTCTTT.

The chain has TRBV5-1 and TRBJ2-2; no clear D gene. This CDR3 comprises 13 residues. Trimming removed 5 bases from V and 1 base from J, with 6 bases in between. Looked up from germline, CDR1 is SGHRS and CDR2 is YFSETQ. The CDR3 is CASRYGNTGELFF. The CDR3 DNA reads TGCGCCAGCAGATACGGGAACACCGGGGAGCTGTTTTTT.

The chain employs TRBV2 and TRBJ2-1, with 12 bases aligning to TRBD2. J gave up 7 bases and V 3 bases, and 7 bases lay outside the gene matches. Germline assignment: CDR1 SNHLY and CDR2 FYNNEI. The CDR3 runs 16 residues. CDR3: CASSDLLAGGRNEQFF. CDR3 sequence (DNA): TGTGCCAGCAGTGACCTACTAGCGGGAGGAAGGAATGAGCAGTTCTTC.

The chain links TRBV11-2 to TRBJ2-7, with D possibly TRBD2 on 6 matching bases. V lost 3 bases and J 1 base, leaving 13 bases between the germline ends. The length of the CDR3 is 15 residues. CDR1 is SGHAT, CDR2 FQNNGV, per germline. DNA for the CDR3: TGTGCCAGCAGCTTCCCGGGAGTTATGTCCTACGAGCAGTACTTC. It translates to CASSFPGVMSYEQYF.

CDR3 coding DNA: TGTGCCAGTAGTATATCTGGACTAGCGGACTACGAGCAGTACTTC. This gives the protein CASSISGLADYEQYF. The chain couples TRBV19 to TRBJ2-7; 10 nucleotides agree with TRBD2. The V and J ends lost 2 bases and 3 bases, in that order; junction bases with no gene match: 4. This CDR3 comprises 15 residues. Germline V lookup: CDR1 LNHDA, CDR2 SQIVND (reference sequence).

About this clone itself: One end of the junction fails to match germline, which may point to a read error. The chain combines TRBV7-7 with TRBJ2-7, with TRBD2 identical over 14 bases. The CDR3 extends over 14 amino acids. In germline, CDR1 is SSHAT, CDR2 FNYEAQ (reference sequence). The CDR3 is CASSLGLAGGEQYF. The CDR3 coding sequence is TGTGCTAGCAGCTTAGGACTAGCGGGAGGCGAGCAGTACTTC. Full variable domain (missing parts from reference TRBV7-7 and TRBJ2-7): GAGVSQSPRYKVTKRGQDVTLRCDPISSHATLYWYQQALGQGPEFLTYFNYEAQPDKSGLPSDRFSAERPEGSISTLTIQRTEQRDSAMYRCASSLGLAGGEQYFGPGTRLTVT.

The chain links TRBV4-1 to TRBJ2-3; 11 bases fit TRBD2. Germline V lookup: CDR1 MGHRA, CDR2 YSYEKL. With V trimmed by 3 bases and J by 2 bases, 7 bases remained unmatched. CDR3 length: 17 residues. Here the CDR3 reads CASSQGRLAGYTDTQYF. The CDR3 region has the DNA TGCGCCAGCAGCCAGGGACGACTAGCGGGATACACAGATACGCAGTATTTT.

The genes are TRBV15 and TRBJ2-1; no clear D gene. Per the germline V gene, CDR1 is LNHNV and CDR2 is YYDKDF (reference sequence). Between the trimmed V and J ends, which lost 3 bases and 5 bases, there was a span of 5 bases. The CDR3 is 12 amino acids. CDR3 in amino acids: CATSSLDNEQFF. In DNA, the CDR3 is TGTGCCACCAGCAGTTTAGACAATGAGCAGTTCTTC.

This chain connects TRBV2 to TRBJ2-1; 7 nucleotides match TRBD2. CDR3 size: 18 residues. The junction had 18 bases not matched to a gene; V was cut back by 7 bases and J by 3 bases. Germline CDR1 SNHLY, CDR2 FYNNEI. The CDR3 region is CASNKLGTTTSFYNEQFF. The CDR3 region has the DNA TGTGCCAGCAACAAGTTAGGGACGACGACTAGCTTCTACAATGAGCAGTTCTTC.